Included here is one T cell receptor (beta chain) sequence, with context. The data derive from a study of shared clonotypes between healthy human individuals. Only in-frame clones appear in the TCRdb table, and some are missing; sequencing was by immunoSEQ multiplex PCR. The sample holds about 1,900,000 clones, approximately 94% seen once. This CDR3 is 15 amino acids long. The V segment lost 6 bases and the J segment 7 bases; nucleotides outside the gene matches: 6. CDR1 and CDR2 (germline): MNHEY, SVGAGI. Cells designated naive CD8 were CD45RO-negative and were positively selected for CCR7, with terminally differentiated effector memory CD45RA+ cells excluded. Donors, healthy HIV-negative adults, lacked recent acute infections or vaccinations.

This receptor was identified in a man between 18 and 29 years old in good health. The chain is built from TRBV6-5 and TRBJ2-1; 13 bases map to TRBD2. Sequenced material: naive CD8+ T cells sorted from blood. In DNA, the CDR3 is TGTGCCAGCAGCCCGGGACTAGCGGGACGGAATGAGCAGTTCTTC. Its translation: CASSPGLAGRNEQFF.